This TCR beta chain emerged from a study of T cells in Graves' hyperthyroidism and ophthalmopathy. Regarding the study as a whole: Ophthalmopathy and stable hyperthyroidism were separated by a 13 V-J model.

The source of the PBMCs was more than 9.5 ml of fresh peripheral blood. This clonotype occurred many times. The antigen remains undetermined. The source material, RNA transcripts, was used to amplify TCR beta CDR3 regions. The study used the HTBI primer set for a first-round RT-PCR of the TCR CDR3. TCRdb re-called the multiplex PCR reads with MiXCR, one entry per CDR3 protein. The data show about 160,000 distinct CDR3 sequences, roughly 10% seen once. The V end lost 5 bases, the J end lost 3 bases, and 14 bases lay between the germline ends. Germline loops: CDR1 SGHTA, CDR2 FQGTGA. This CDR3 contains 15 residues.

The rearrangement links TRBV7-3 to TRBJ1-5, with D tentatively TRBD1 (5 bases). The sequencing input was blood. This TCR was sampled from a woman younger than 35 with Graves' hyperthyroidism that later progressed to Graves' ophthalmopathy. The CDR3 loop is CASSPRGPPNQPQHF. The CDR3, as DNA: TGTGCCAGCAGCCCCCGGGGACCTCCCAATCAGCCCCAGCATTTT.